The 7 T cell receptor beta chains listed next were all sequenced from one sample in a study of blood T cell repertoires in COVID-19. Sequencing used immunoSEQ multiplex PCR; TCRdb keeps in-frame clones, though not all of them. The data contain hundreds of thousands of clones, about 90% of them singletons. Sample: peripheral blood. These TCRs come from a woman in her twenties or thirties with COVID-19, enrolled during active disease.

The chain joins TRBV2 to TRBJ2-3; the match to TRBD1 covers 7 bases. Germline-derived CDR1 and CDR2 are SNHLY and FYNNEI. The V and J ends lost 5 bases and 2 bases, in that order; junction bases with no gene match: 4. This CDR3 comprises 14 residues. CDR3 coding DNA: TGTGCCAGCAGTAGGGGGCGGAACACAGATACGCAGTATTTT. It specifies CASSRGRNTDTQYF.

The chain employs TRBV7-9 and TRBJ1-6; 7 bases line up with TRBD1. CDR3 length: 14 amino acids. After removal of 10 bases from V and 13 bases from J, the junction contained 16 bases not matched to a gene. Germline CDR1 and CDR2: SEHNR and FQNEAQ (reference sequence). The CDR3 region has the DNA TGTGCCATCTCCACCGACAGGGAATCGGTGCCCCTCCACTTT. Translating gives CAISTDRESVPLHF.

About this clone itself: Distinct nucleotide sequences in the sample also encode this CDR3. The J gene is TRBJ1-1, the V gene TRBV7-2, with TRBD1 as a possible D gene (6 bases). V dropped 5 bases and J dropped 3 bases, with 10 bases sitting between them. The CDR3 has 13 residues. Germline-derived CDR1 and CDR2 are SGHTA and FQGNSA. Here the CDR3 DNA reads TGTGCCAGCAGCCTACAGGGCTACACTGAAGCTTTCTTT. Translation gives CASSLQGYTEAFF.

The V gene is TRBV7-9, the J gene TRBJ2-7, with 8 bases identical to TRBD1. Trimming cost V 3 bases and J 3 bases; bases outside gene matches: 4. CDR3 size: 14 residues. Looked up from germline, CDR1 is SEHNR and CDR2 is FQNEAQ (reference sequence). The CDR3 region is CASSLGQEGYEQYF. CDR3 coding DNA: TGTGCCAGCAGCTTGGGACAGGAGGGCTACGAGCAGTACTTC.

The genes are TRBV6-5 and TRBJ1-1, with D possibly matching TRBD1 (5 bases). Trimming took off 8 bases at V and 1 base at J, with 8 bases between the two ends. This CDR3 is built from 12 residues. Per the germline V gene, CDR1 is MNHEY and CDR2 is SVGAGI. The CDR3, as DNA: TGTGCCAGCGGACACCAGAACACTGAAGCTTTCTTT. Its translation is CASGHQNTEAFF.

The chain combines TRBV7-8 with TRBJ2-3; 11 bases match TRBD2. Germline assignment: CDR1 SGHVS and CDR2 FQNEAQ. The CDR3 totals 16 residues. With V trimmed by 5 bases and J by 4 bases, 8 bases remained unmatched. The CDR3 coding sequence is TGTGCCAGCAGCCCGAGAGATAGCGGGAGGGCAGATACGCAGTATTTT. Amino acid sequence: CASSPRDSGRADTQYF. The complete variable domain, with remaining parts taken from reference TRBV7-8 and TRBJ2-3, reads GAGVSQSPRYKVAKRGQDVALRCDPISGHVSLFWYQQALGQGPEFLTYFQNEAQLDKSGLPSDRFFAERPEGSVSTLKIQRTQQEDSAVYLCASSPRDSGRADTQYFGPGTRLTVL.

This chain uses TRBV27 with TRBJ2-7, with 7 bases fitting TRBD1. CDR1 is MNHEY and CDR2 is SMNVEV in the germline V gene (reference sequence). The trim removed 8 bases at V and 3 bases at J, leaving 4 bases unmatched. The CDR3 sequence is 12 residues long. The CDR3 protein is CASGTDIYEQYV. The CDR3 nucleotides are TGTGCCAGCGGGACAGACATCTACGAGCAGTACGTC.